This is a list of T cell receptor beta chains from one sample in a study of blood T cell repertoires in COVID-19. Method: immunoSEQ multiplex PCR; TCRdb's copy keeps in-frame clones and lacks some. The table shows fewer than 200,000 clones, with 82% occurring only once. The sequenced material came from peripheral blood. Every receptor here comes from a woman in her 70s with acute or convalescent COVID-19. Each CDR3 is given with its conserved first and last residue. Fields, in order: clone size, J gene, CDR3 length, D gene, V gene, CDR3 DNA, CDR3 protein. D genes are given only for firm matches. Clone size is shown for a subset of rows, as once, few, many or a class of expanded clone.

clone_size: .; j_call: TRBJ1-2; cdr3_length: 16; d_call: TRBD1; v_call: TRBV27; cdr3_nt: TGTGCCAGCAGTTTATGGGGACAGGGGCCTAACTATGGCTACACCTTC; cdr3_aa: CASSLWGQGPNYGYTF
clone_size: .; j_call: TRBJ2-3; cdr3_length: 16; d_call: TRBD1; v_call: TRBV19; cdr3_nt: TGTGCCAGTAGAGTATTTGGGACAGGCCGCACAGATACGCAGTATTTT; cdr3_aa: CASRVFGTGRTDTQYF
clone_size: .; j_call: TRBJ2-1; cdr3_length: 14; d_call: .; v_call: TRBV6-6; cdr3_nt: TGTGCCACCACACTAGCCGTATCCTACAATGAGCAGTTCTTC; cdr3_aa: CATTLAVSYNEQFF
clone_size: .; j_call: TRBJ2-3; cdr3_length: 16; d_call: TRBD2; v_call: TRBV7-9; cdr3_nt: TGTGCCAGCAGCCCGGGACTAGCGGTGAGCACAGATACGCAGTATTTT; cdr3_aa: CASSPGLAVSTDTQYF
clone_size: once; j_call: TRBJ2-5; cdr3_length: 16; d_call: .; v_call: TRBV15; cdr3_nt: TGTGCCACCAGCAGAGATGGGACAACGATCCAAGAGACCCAGTACTTC; cdr3_aa: CATSRDGTTIQETQYF
clone_size: .; j_call: TRBJ1-4; cdr3_length: 13; d_call: TRBD1; v_call: TRBV6-6; cdr3_nt: TGTGCCAGCGTGAGGGGGCTGGGGGAAAAACTGTTTTTT; cdr3_aa: CASVRGLGEKLFF
clone_size: .; j_call: TRBJ2-6; cdr3_length: 15; d_call: TRBD1; v_call: TRBV28; cdr3_nt: TGTGCCAGCAGGTCGGACAGGGCTGGGGCCAACGTCCTGACTTTC; cdr3_aa: CASRSDRAGANVLTF
clone_size: .; j_call: TRBJ2-7; cdr3_length: 15; d_call: .; v_call: TRBV9; cdr3_nt: TGTGCCAGCAGCGCCTCGGGGGGCGGGAATGCCGAGCAGTACTTC; cdr3_aa: CASSASGGGNAEQYF
clone_size: .; j_call: TRBJ2-7; cdr3_length: 14; d_call: .; v_call: TRBV3-1/TRBV3-2; cdr3_nt: TGTGCCACCTCCGGGACAAGGAGCTCCTACGAGCAGTACTTC; cdr3_aa: CATSGTRSSYEQYF
clone_size: .; j_call: TRBJ1-4; cdr3_length: 16; d_call: TRBD1; v_call: TRBV27; cdr3_nt: TGTGCCAGCAGTTCCCTAGGACAGGGGTTTAATGAAAAACTGTTTTTT; cdr3_aa: CASSSLGQGFNEKLFF
clone_size: .; j_call: TRBJ2-7; cdr3_length: 15; d_call: .; v_call: TRBV6-5; cdr3_nt: TGTGCCAGCAGTTACTCCCTACTAGGGACCTACGAGCAGTACTTC; cdr3_aa: CASSYSLLGTYEQYF
clone_size: .; j_call: TRBJ1-3; cdr3_length: 14; d_call: .; v_call: TRBV5-6; cdr3_nt: TGTGCCAGCAGCTTGGGGGCAGGGCCAAACACCATATATTTT; cdr3_aa: CASSLGAGPNTIYF
clone_size: .; j_call: TRBJ2-5; cdr3_length: 13; d_call: TRBD2; v_call: TRBV7-8; cdr3_nt: TGTGCCAGCAGCCAGTCTAGCGGAGAGACCCAGTACTTC; cdr3_aa: CASSQSSGETQYF
clone_size: .; j_call: TRBJ1-2; cdr3_length: 14; d_call: TRBD1; v_call: TRBV7-9; cdr3_nt: TGTGCCAGCAGCTCTCCGGGACAGATGAGCGGCTACACCTTC; cdr3_aa: CASSSPGQMSGYTF
clone_size: .; j_call: TRBJ1-1; cdr3_length: 14; d_call: TRBD1; v_call: TRBV30; cdr3_nt: TGTGCCTACTTGAGGAGGGGGCGAAGGACTGAAGCTTTCTTT; cdr3_aa: CAYLRRGRRTEAFF
clone_size: few; j_call: TRBJ1-4; cdr3_length: 14; d_call: TRBD1; v_call: TRBV9; cdr3_nt: TGTGCCAGCAGCGTGGGCAGGGGGAATGAAAAACTGTTTTTT; cdr3_aa: CASSVGRGNEKLFF
clone_size: few; j_call: TRBJ1-3; cdr3_length: 14; d_call: .; v_call: TRBV7-2; cdr3_nt: TGTGCCAGCAGCTTACTAGGGGCTGGAAACACCATATATTTT; cdr3_aa: CASSLLGAGNTIYF
clone_size: .; j_call: TRBJ2-3; cdr3_length: 15; d_call: .; v_call: TRBV7-2; cdr3_nt: TGTGCCAGCAGTTCCACAGGGTATAGCACAGATACGCAGTATTTT; cdr3_aa: CASSSTGYSTDTQYF
clone_size: .; j_call: TRBJ2-2; cdr3_length: 13; d_call: TRBD2; v_call: TRBV28; cdr3_nt: TGTGCCAGCACGCGGCTAGCGGGGGGGGAGCTGTTTTTT; cdr3_aa: CASTRLAGGELFF
clone_size: .; j_call: TRBJ1-2; cdr3_length: 14; d_call: .; v_call: TRBV6-5; cdr3_nt: TGTGCCAGCAGGCGGACAGCACTCGTTAGGGGCTACACCTTC; cdr3_aa: CASRRTALVRGYTF
clone_size: once; j_call: TRBJ2-5; cdr3_length: 16; d_call: .; v_call: TRBV28; cdr3_nt: TGTGCCAGCAGTTTTTTAACTCGGCGGAGCCAAGAGACCCAGTACTTC; cdr3_aa: CASSFLTRRSQETQYF
clone_size: .; j_call: TRBJ2-5; cdr3_length: 18; d_call: TRBD2; v_call: TRBV4-2; cdr3_nt: TGTGCCAGCAGCCCAGTCGGCCGGGCTAGCGGGTACCAAGAGACCCAGTACTTC; cdr3_aa: CASSPVGRASGYQETQYF
clone_size: .; j_call: TRBJ2-7; cdr3_length: 13; d_call: TRBD1; v_call: TRBV18; cdr3_nt: TGTGCCAGCTTCGACAGGGATTCCTACGAGCAGTACTTC; cdr3_aa: CASFDRDSYEQYF
clone_size: .; j_call: TRBJ1-2; cdr3_length: 15; d_call: .; v_call: TRBV19; cdr3_nt: TGTGCCAGTAGTATAGTGCCCTCAGGGGCCTATGGCTACACCTTC; cdr3_aa: CASSIVPSGAYGYTF
clone_size: .; j_call: TRBJ2-7; cdr3_length: 17; d_call: TRBD2; v_call: TRBV27; cdr3_nt: TGTGCCAGCAGCTTAGCGGGAGCCCCACAGCCCCCCTCCGAGCAGTACTTC; cdr3_aa: CASSLAGAPQPPSEQYF
clone_size: .; j_call: TRBJ1-5; cdr3_length: 16; d_call: .; v_call: TRBV5-5; cdr3_nt: TGTGCCAGCAGCTTGCGGGGGGAGGTTGGCAATCAGCCCCAGCATTTT; cdr3_aa: CASSLRGEVGNQPQHF
clone_size: .; j_call: TRBJ2-1; cdr3_length: 15; d_call: TRBD1; v_call: TRBV6-6; cdr3_nt: TGTGCCAGCAGCCCGGGACAGGGGAACTACAATGAGCAGTTCTTC; cdr3_aa: CASSPGQGNYNEQFF
clone_size: .; j_call: TRBJ2-1; cdr3_length: 16; d_call: .; v_call: TRBV27; cdr3_nt: TGTGCCAGCAGTTTGCGACTAGTGACATCCTACAATGAGCAGTTCTTC; cdr3_aa: CASSLRLVTSYNEQFF
clone_size: few; j_call: TRBJ2-1; cdr3_length: 14; d_call: TRBD2; v_call: TRBV29-1; cdr3_nt: TGCAGCGTTCTTAGCGGGAGAACCTTTAGTGAGCAGTTCTTC; cdr3_aa: CSVLSGRTFSEQFF
clone_size: .; j_call: TRBJ2-7; cdr3_length: 13; d_call: .; v_call: TRBV12-3/TRBV12-4; cdr3_nt: TGTGCCAGCGCCGGACAGCGATCCTACGAGCAGTACTTC; cdr3_aa: CASAGQRSYEQYF
clone_size: .; j_call: TRBJ2-1; cdr3_length: 15; d_call: TRBD2; v_call: TRBV3-1/TRBV3-2; cdr3_nt: TGTGCCAGCAGCCAAGAGGGACTAGCTTACAATGAGCAGTTCTTC; cdr3_aa: CASSQEGLAYNEQFF
clone_size: once; j_call: TRBJ1-2; cdr3_length: 13; d_call: .; v_call: TRBV24-1; cdr3_nt: TGTGCCACCAGTCGGGAGGGCCCTCAAAGCTACACCTTC; cdr3_aa: CATSREGPQSYTF
clone_size: .; j_call: TRBJ2-7; cdr3_length: 14; d_call: .; v_call: TRBV6-5; cdr3_nt: TGTGCCAGCATTCCGGCCCGGGGAGCAAACGAGCAGTACTTC; cdr3_aa: CASIPARGANEQYF
clone_size: .; j_call: TRBJ2-5; cdr3_length: 12; d_call: .; v_call: TRBV28; cdr3_nt: TGTGCCAGCCAGACGGGTTTCGAGACCCAGTACTTC; cdr3_aa: CASQTGFETQYF
clone_size: .; j_call: TRBJ1-3; cdr3_length: 16; d_call: TRBD1; v_call: TRBV30; cdr3_nt: TGTGCCTGGAGGCCCCTAACAGGGGGTACTGGAAACACCATATATTTT; cdr3_aa: CAWRPLTGGTGNTIYF
clone_size: few; j_call: TRBJ1-6; cdr3_length: 13; d_call: .; v_call: TRBV28; cdr3_nt: TGTGCCAGCAGTTTTCCGCAGAATTCACCCCTCCACTTT; cdr3_aa: CASSFPQNSPLHF
clone_size: .; j_call: TRBJ1-2; cdr3_length: 15; d_call: TRBD1; v_call: TRBV6-5; cdr3_nt: TGTGCCAGCAGCGGTTCCCAGGGGGGAGACTATGGCTACACCTTC; cdr3_aa: CASSGSQGGDYGYTF
clone_size: .; j_call: TRBJ1-3; cdr3_length: 17; d_call: .; v_call: TRBV7-9; cdr3_nt: TGTGCCAGCAGCTTAGTTTTCCAGGAACCTGGTGGAAACACCATATATTTT; cdr3_aa: CASSLVFQEPGGNTIYF
clone_size: .; j_call: TRBJ1-1; cdr3_length: 12; d_call: TRBD1; v_call: TRBV6-2/TRBV6-3; cdr3_nt: TGTGCCAGCAGCACAGGGGTTCCTGAAGCTTTCTTT; cdr3_aa: CASSTGVPEAFF
clone_size: .; j_call: TRBJ1-1; cdr3_length: 15; d_call: TRBD1; v_call: TRBV28; cdr3_nt: TGTGCCAGCAGTTTGGGGGGACAGAAGAACACTGAAGCTTTCTTT; cdr3_aa: CASSLGGQKNTEAFF
clone_size: .; j_call: TRBJ2-7; cdr3_length: 18; d_call: TRBD2; v_call: TRBV18; cdr3_nt: TGTGCCAGCTCACCACTCCGAGCGGGAGGAACGGGCTCCTACGAGCAGTACTTC; cdr3_aa: CASSPLRAGGTGSYEQYF
clone_size: .; j_call: TRBJ2-1; cdr3_length: 15; d_call: TRBD2; v_call: TRBV7-2; cdr3_nt: TGTGCCAGCAGCCCAATTGGGACTAGCGGGTGGGAGCAGTTCTTC; cdr3_aa: CASSPIGTSGWEQFF
clone_size: .; j_call: TRBJ1-5; cdr3_length: 16; d_call: TRBD1; v_call: TRBV4-3; cdr3_nt: TGCGCCAGCAGCCAAGAATGGGCGACAGGGCGTCAGCCCCAGCATTTT; cdr3_aa: CASSQEWATGRQPQHF
clone_size: .; j_call: TRBJ2-4; cdr3_length: 18; d_call: TRBD2; v_call: TRBV2; cdr3_nt: TGTGCCAGCAGTGAATTGCTAGCGGGGGAGATAGCCAAAAACATTCAGTACTTC; cdr3_aa: CASSELLAGEIAKNIQYF
clone_size: .; j_call: TRBJ1-5; cdr3_length: 14; d_call: .; v_call: TRBV19; cdr3_nt: TGTGCCAGTAGTAATTTTGGGAGGGGACAGCCCCAGCATTTT; cdr3_aa: CASSNFGRGQPQHF
clone_size: .; j_call: TRBJ1-4; cdr3_length: 16; d_call: .; v_call: TRBV21-1; cdr3_nt: TGTGCCAGCAGCAAAGTTCCGGTGAGAGGTAATGAAAAACTGTTTTTT; cdr3_aa: CASSKVPVRGNEKLFF
clone_size: .; j_call: TRBJ2-2; cdr3_length: 14; d_call: .; v_call: TRBV18; cdr3_nt: TGTGCCAGCTCACGGGAGGCCCATACCGGGGAGCTGTTTTTT; cdr3_aa: CASSREAHTGELFF
clone_size: once; j_call: TRBJ2-7; cdr3_length: 17; d_call: .; v_call: TRBV7-9; cdr3_nt: TGTGCCAGCAGCCCGAGGGCGGGACGGACGGACCCCTACGAGCAGTACTTC; cdr3_aa: CASSPRAGRTDPYEQYF
clone_size: .; j_call: TRBJ2-1; cdr3_length: 14; d_call: .; v_call: TRBV7-3; cdr3_nt: TGTGCCAGCTCCCTCCAGGCCACCTACAATGAGCAGTTCTTC; cdr3_aa: CASSLQATYNEQFF
clone_size: .; j_call: TRBJ2-5; cdr3_length: 15; d_call: .; v_call: TRBV7-8; cdr3_nt: TGTGCCAGCAGCTCGGCCCATAGCGGCCAAGAGACCCAGTACTTC; cdr3_aa: CASSSAHSGQETQYF
clone_size: .; j_call: TRBJ2-3; cdr3_length: 15; d_call: .; v_call: TRBV6-2/TRBV6-3; cdr3_nt: TGTGCCAGCAGTTACGCAGGGGCGCCCACAGATACGCAGTATTTT; cdr3_aa: CASSYAGAPTDTQYF
clone_size: once; j_call: TRBJ2-5; cdr3_length: 13; d_call: .; v_call: TRBV19; cdr3_nt: TGTGCCAGTAGTATAGCCTCCGGTGAGACCCAGTACTTC; cdr3_aa: CASSIASGETQYF
clone_size: .; j_call: TRBJ1-1; cdr3_length: 14; d_call: TRBD1; v_call: TRBV6-6; cdr3_nt: TGTGCCAGCAGGCCGGGACAGGGTAACACTGAAGCTTTCTTT; cdr3_aa: CASRPGQGNTEAFF
clone_size: .; j_call: TRBJ2-7; cdr3_length: 14; d_call: .; v_call: TRBV4-1; cdr3_nt: TGCGCCAGCAGCCAAGATGTGTCCGCTACCGAGCAGTACTTC; cdr3_aa: CASSQDVSATEQYF